The clone carrying this T cell receptor (beta chain) has only a few counts. No antigen is known for it. These data originate in a study of OX40 agonist ivuxolimab in advanced cancers. General observations from the study: Which antigen the expanded peripheral T cells recognized is unknown.

Repertoires were generated with immunoSEQ multiplex PCR, while TCRdb's copy carries only in-frame clones and drops some. The profile covers fewer than 85,000 clones, with about 85% appearing a single time and approximately 0.99% taken by the ten largest. The receptor was derived from an adult with an advanced solid tumor such as melanoma, head and neck, liver or kidney cancer. Sequenced material: CD4+ or CD8+ T cells sorted from blood, taken in a trial of the OX40 agonist ivuxolimab.

The CDR3 bases are TGTGCCAGCAGCCTCGGGGGGAACACTGAAGCTTTCTTT. This encodes CASSLGGNTEAFF. The chain combines TRBV14 with TRBJ1-1; D is possibly TRBD1 (5 bases). V was cut by 4 bases and J by 1 base, with 7 bases left in between. CDR1 and CDR2 from the germline V gene are SGHDN and FVKESK. This CDR3 comprises 13 residues.